Following are 24 T cell receptor beta chains from one sample sequenced in a study of blood T cell repertoires in COVID-19. The repertoire was sequenced with immunoSEQ multiplex PCR; TCRdb's copy has only in-frame clones and lacks some. The table includes fewer than 250,000 clones, about four fifths detected once. Sequencing input: peripheral blood. Source of these receptors: a woman in her thirties or forties with acute or convalescent COVID-19.

The chain couples TRBV13 to TRBJ1-6; D gene uncertain. Trimming cost V 0 bases and J 7 bases, with 7 bases left between them. The CDR3 runs to 14 residues. Germline values: CDR1 PRHDT, CDR2 FYEKMQ (reference sequence). The CDR3 is CASSLGSQNSPLHF. In DNA form, the CDR3 reads TGTGCCAGCAGCTTAGGATCACAGAATTCACCCCTCCACTTT.

The CDR3: CATSRGRQGARNEQFF. The CDR3 region has the DNA TGTGCCACCAGCAGAGGTAGACAGGGGGCGCGGAATGAGCAGTTCTTC. The chain has TRBV15 and TRBJ2-1, with 10 bases matching TRBD1. The CDR3 has 16 amino acids. V was clipped by 1 base and J by 7 bases; unmatched bases: 7. Germline CDR1 reads LNHNV; CDR2 reads YYDKDF (reference sequence).

This CDR3 is CASSIRQNTEAFF. CDR3 sequence (DNA): TGTGCCAGTAGTATTAGACAGAACACTGAAGCTTTCTTT. This chain uses TRBV19 with TRBJ1-1; D ambiguous. V lost 3 bases to trimming and J lost 1 base, with 6 bases between them. The CDR3 length is 13 residues. CDR1 and CDR2 from the germline V gene are LNHDA and SQIVND (reference sequence).

The V call is TRBV6-5, the J call TRBJ1-4; TRBD1 agrees at 7 bases. This CDR3 comprises 12 residues. In germline, CDR1 is MNHEY, CDR2 SVGAGI. The ends lost 6 bases at V and 5 bases at J; junction bases unmatched: 0. Written as DNA, the CDR3 is TGTGCCAGCAGGGACAGGAATGAAAAACTGTTTTTT. It translates to CASRDRNEKLFF.

The chain employs TRBV30 and TRBJ2-2, with D possibly being TRBD1 (6 bases). Germline V CDR1 and CDR2: GTSNPN, SVGIG (reference sequence). Deletions cut 5 bases from V and 5 bases from J, with 15 bases between. The CDR3 spans 14 residues. The CDR3 bases are TGTGCCTGGCCCCGGGACACCAGAACCGGGGAGCTGTTTTTT. As protein: CAWPRDTRTGELFF.

The J gene is TRBJ1-1, the V gene TRBV5-6; 8 nucleotides agree with TRBD1. The V and J ends lost 4 bases and 7 bases, in that order; junction bases with no gene match: 18. This CDR3 has 17 residues. Germline CDR1 is SGHDT and CDR2 is YYEEEE. CDR3 region: CASSTNQRTGLRLEAFF. The DNA for the CDR3 is TGTGCCAGCAGCACCAATCAGAGGACAGGGCTGAGACTTGAAGCTTTCTTT.

V and J are TRBV6-1 and TRBJ1-4; the D is unclear. Trimming pared 3 bases from V and 5 bases from J, leaving 22 bases between. CDR1 is MNHNS and CDR2 is SASEGT in the germline V gene. This CDR3 has 18 amino acids. The CDR3 sequence: CASSDPRGGRSINEKLFF. Here the CDR3 DNA reads TGTGCCAGCAGTGACCCCCGGGGAGGGCGGTCAATCAATGAAAAACTGTTTTTT.

The chain has TRBV5-1 and TRBJ1-1, with 7 nucleotides matching TRBD1. This CDR3 contains 13 residues. The V segment lost 4 bases and the J segment 1 base; nucleotides outside the gene matches: 1. Germline assignment: CDR1 SGHRS and CDR2 YFSETQ. In DNA, the CDR3 is TGCGCCAGCAGCCACAGGGGGAACACTGAAGCTTTCTTT. Translation: CASSHRGNTEAFF.

In this sample, this clone turned up once. The chain combines TRBV7-2 with TRBJ2-2, with 9 bases aligning to TRBD2. Per the germline V gene, CDR1 is SGHTA and CDR2 is FQGNSA. CDR3 length: 16 amino acids. The V and J ends lost 5 bases and 6 bases, in that order; junction bases with no gene match: 10. The CDR3 nucleotides are TGTGCCAGCAGCCGTCGGGGTAGCGGGAGCTCCGGGGAGCTGTTTTTT. This encodes CASSRRGSGSSGELFF.

The CDR3 bases are TGTGCCAGCATCGGGACAGGGGTATATGGCTACACCTTC. Protein: CASIGTGVYGYTF. V is TRBV2 and J is TRBJ1-2, with 10 bases fitting TRBD1. J was trimmed by 5 bases and V by 7 bases; bases with no gene match: 4. CDR1 is SNHLY, CDR2 FYNNEI, per germline. This CDR3 is 13 amino acids long.

The rearrangement joins TRBV10-3 to TRBJ2-1; 13 nucleotides line up with TRBD2. The germline CDR1 and CDR2 sequences are ENHRY and SYGVKD. The ends lost 3 bases at V and 8 bases at J; junction bases unmatched: 4. CDR3 length: 15 amino acids. The CDR3 nucleotides read TGTGCCATCAGTGACACTAGCGGGGGGGCTGATGAGCAGTTCTTC. It is translated as CAISDTSGGADEQFF.

The genes are TRBV18 and TRBJ1-5; the match to TRBD1 covers 10 bases. Trimming removed 2 bases from V and 0 bases from J; junction bases left unmatched: 7. The CDR3 loop spans 18 amino acids. CDR1 is KGHSH and CDR2 is LQKENI in the germline V gene. The CDR3: CASSPSGQGLDSNQPQHF. The CDR3 DNA reads as TGTGCCAGCTCACCATCGGGACAGGGGTTGGATAGCAATCAGCCCCAGCATTTT. The full variable domain, rest sourced from reference TRBV18 and TRBJ1-5, is NAGVMQNPRHLVRRRGQEARLRCSPMKGHSHVYWYRQLPEEGLKFMVYLQKENIIDESGMPKERFSAEFPKEGPSILRIQQVVRGDSAAYFCASSPSGQGLDSNQPQHFGDGTRLSIL.

V usage is TRBV5-5 and J usage is TRBJ2-3, with D maybe TRBD1 (6 bases). V gave up 4 bases and J gave up 1 base, with 13 bases separating them. Germline V CDR1 and CDR2: SGHKS, YYEKEE (reference sequence). The CDR3 length is 15 residues. The DNA for the CDR3 is TGTGCCAGCAGCCCACAGGGTTTGGGCACAGATACGCAGTATTTT. Its translation: CASSPQGLGTDTQYF. The full variable domain, completed using reference TRBV5-5 and TRBJ2-3, is DAGVTQSPTHLIKTRGQQVTLRCSPISGHKSVSWYQQVLGQGPQFIFQYYEKEERGRGNFPDRFSARQFPNYSSELNVNALLLGDSALYLCASSPQGLGTDTQYFGPGTRLTVL.

The CDR3 loop is CASSDASPGTGELFF. CDR3 nucleotides: TGTGCCAGCAGTGACGCTTCCCCAGGCACCGGGGAGCTGTTTTTT. The rearrangement links TRBV2 to TRBJ2-2; D uncertain. This CDR3 is 15 amino acids long. The V end was cut by 3 bases, the J end by 4 bases, with 12 bases between. Germline CDR1 SNHLY, CDR2 FYNNEI.

V and J are TRBV27 and TRBJ2-2; D is undetermined. V shed 4 bases and J shed 2 bases, with 17 bases lying between them. The CDR3 covers 17 residues. Germline values: CDR1 MNHEY, CDR2 SMNVEV (reference sequence). The CDR3 DNA reads TGTGCCAGCAGTTCTATTCCAGCGCTAATCAACACCGGGGAGCTGTTTTTT. It is translated as CASSSIPALINTGELFF.

The genes are TRBV12-3 or TRBV12-4 and TRBJ1-6; tentatively, D is TRBD1 (6 bases). CDR3 length equals 13 residues. V gave up 3 bases and J gave up 10 bases, with 10 bases separating them. The CDR3 DNA sequence: TGTGCCAGCAGTTTCAACCAGGGGTCACCCCTCCACTTT. The encoded protein is CASSFNQGSPLHF.

The gene calls are TRBV7-3 and TRBJ2-1, with 8 bases that match TRBD2. CDR1 is SGHTA, CDR2 FQGTGA, per germline. The CDR3 loop spans 15 amino acids. With V trimmed by 1 base and J by 7 bases, 6 bases remained unmatched. CDR3 coding DNA: TGTGCCAGCAGCTTAATCCCGGGGGGGCCGAATGAGCAGTTCTTC. This translates into CASSLIPGGPNEQFF.

This chain joins TRBV5-5 and TRBJ1-2, with D perhaps TRBD1 (5 bases). CDR1 and CDR2 from the germline V gene are SGHKS and YYEKEE (reference sequence). This CDR3 is built from 11 residues. V was cut by 4 bases and J by 13 bases, with 14 bases left in between. CDR3 in amino acids: CASSLRQKPTF. The CDR3 region has the DNA TGTGCCAGCAGCCTCCGACAGAAACCCACCTTC.

This rearrangement joins TRBV11-2 to TRBJ2-3; 15 bases are shared with TRBD2. V shed 5 bases and J 0 bases; nucleotides not matched to a gene: 3. The CDR3 loop spans 17 amino acids. Germline CDR1 reads SGHAT; CDR2 reads FQNNGV. CDR3 sequence reads: CASSPGLAGGSTDTQYF. The CDR3 bases are TGTGCCAGCAGCCCAGGACTAGCGGGGGGGAGCACAGATACGCAGTATTTT. Full variable domain (rest looked up from reference TRBV11-2 and TRBJ2-3): EAGVAQSPRYKIIEKRQSVAFWCNPISGHATLYWYQQILGQGPKLLIQFQNNGVVDDSQLPKDRFSAERLKGVDSTLKIQPAKLEDSAVYLCASSPGLAGGSTDTQYFGPGTRLTVL.

The V call is TRBV12-3 or TRBV12-4, the J call TRBJ2-3; D unresolved. The CDR3 extends over 13 amino acids. Trimming removed 2 bases at V and 3 bases at J, with 6 bases between. CDR3 DNA sequence: TGTGCCAGCAGTTTATCAGGAACAGATACGCAGTATTTT. Its protein is CASSLSGTDTQYF.

Remarks on this clone: At one end the junction does not follow the germline gene, possibly because of a read error. The same CDR3 arises from other DNA sequences in this sample as well. The J gene is TRBJ1-4, the V gene TRBV3-1 (or the pseudogene TRBV3-2), with D uncertain. The CDR3 extends over 15 amino acids. Germline lookup yields CDR1 LGHDT and CDR2 YNNKEL (reference sequence). The CDR3 here is CASSHEGRVNEKLFF. The CDR3 region has the DNA TGTGCCAGTAGCCATGAAGGGAGGGTCAATGAAAAACTGTTTTTT.

CDR3 nucleotide sequence: TGCGCCAGCACAACTAGCGGGTCTATATATGATACGCAGTATTTT. This gives the protein CASTTSGSIYDTQYF. The chain couples TRBV5-1 to TRBJ2-3; 9 positions agree with TRBD2. CDR1 SGHRS and CDR2 YFSETQ come from the germline V gene. CDR3 length: 15 amino acids. V was clipped by 6 bases and J by 6 bases; unmatched bases: 11.

V usage is TRBV6-2 or TRBV6-3 and J usage is TRBJ2-3, with 7 bases lining up with TRBD2. The germline gives CDR1 MNHEY, CDR2 SVGEGT. The CDR3 totals 16 residues. V gave up 2 bases and J gave up 0 bases; unmatched junction bases: 5. CDR3 in DNA: TGTGCCAGCAGTTACCTGAGCGGGACTAGCACAGATACGCAGTATTTT. Translated, it gives CASSYLSGTSTDTQYF.

The chain couples TRBV10-2 to TRBJ2-7, with 7 bases that match TRBD2. Per the germline V gene, CDR1 is WSHSY and CDR2 is SAAADI. The ends lost 4 bases at V and 3 bases at J; junction bases unmatched: 12. The CDR3 consists of 16 residues. CDR3 residues: CASSVAGAPLLYEQYF. CDR3 nucleotide sequence: TGCGCCAGCAGTGTTGCGGGAGCCCCTCTTCTCTACGAGCAGTACTTC.